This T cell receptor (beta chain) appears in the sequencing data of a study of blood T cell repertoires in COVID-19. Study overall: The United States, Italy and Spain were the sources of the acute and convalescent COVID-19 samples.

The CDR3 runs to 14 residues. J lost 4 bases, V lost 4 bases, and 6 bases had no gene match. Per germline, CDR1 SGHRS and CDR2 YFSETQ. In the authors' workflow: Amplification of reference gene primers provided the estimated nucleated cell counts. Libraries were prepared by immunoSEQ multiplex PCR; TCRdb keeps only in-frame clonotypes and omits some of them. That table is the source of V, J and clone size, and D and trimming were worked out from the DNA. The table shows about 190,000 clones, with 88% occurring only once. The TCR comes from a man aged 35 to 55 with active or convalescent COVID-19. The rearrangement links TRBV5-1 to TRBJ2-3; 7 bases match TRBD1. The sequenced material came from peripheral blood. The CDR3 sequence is CASSPQTGPDTQYF. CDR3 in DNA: TGCGCCAGCAGCCCCCAGACAGGGCCAGATACGCAGTATTTT.